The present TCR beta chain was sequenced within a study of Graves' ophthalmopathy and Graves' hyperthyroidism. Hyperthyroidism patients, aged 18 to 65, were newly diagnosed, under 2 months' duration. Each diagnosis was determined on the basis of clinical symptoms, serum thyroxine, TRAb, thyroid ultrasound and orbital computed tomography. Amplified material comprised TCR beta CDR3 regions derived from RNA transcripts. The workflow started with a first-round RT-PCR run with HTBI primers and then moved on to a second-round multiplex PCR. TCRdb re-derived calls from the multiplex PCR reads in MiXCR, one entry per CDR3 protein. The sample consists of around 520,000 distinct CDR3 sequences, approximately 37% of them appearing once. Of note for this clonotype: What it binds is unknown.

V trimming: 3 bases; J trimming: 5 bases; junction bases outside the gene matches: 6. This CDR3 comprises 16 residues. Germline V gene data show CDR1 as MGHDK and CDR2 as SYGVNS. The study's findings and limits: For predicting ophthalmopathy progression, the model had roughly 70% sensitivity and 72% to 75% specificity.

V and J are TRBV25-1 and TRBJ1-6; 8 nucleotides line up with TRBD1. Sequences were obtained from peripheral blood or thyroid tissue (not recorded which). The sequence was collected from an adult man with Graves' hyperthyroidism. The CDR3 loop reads CASSDWTGRNNSPLHF. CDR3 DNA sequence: TGTGCCAGCAGTGACTGGACAGGGAGAAATAATTCACCCCTCCACTTT.